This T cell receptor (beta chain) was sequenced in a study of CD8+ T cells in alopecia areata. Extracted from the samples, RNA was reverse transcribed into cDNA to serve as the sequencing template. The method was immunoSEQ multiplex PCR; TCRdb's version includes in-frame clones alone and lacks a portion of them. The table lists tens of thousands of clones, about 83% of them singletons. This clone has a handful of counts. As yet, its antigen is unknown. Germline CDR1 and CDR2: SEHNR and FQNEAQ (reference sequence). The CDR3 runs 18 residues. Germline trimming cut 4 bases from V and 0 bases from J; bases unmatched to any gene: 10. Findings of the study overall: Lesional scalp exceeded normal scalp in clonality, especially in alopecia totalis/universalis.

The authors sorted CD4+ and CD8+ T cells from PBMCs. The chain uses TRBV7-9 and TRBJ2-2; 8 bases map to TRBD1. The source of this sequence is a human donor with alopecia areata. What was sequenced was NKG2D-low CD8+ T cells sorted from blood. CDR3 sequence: CASSSNRGSTANTGELFF. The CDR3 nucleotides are TGTGCCAGCAGCTCAAACAGGGGGAGTACGGCGAACACCGGGGAGCTGTTTTTT.